What follows describes a single TCR beta chain. The data stem from a study of blood T cell repertoires in COVID-19. At the level of the study: Samples representing acute and convalescent COVID-19 were sourced from the United States, Italy and Spain. From T cells, B-cell-depleted T cells, or PBMCs came the material, which was cDNA or gDNA.

Trimming left V 4 bases short and J 7 bases short, with 13 bases between. The CDR3 covers 13 residues. In germline, CDR1 is SQVTM, CDR2 ANQGSEA. Sequencing was performed with immunoSEQ multiplex PCR; in TCRdb, only in-frame clones are kept and a portion is missing. The repertoire has about 130,000 clones, 70% to 85% of them found once; the top ten carry 7% to 10%. This receptor was identified in a man aged 50 to 59 who had recovered from COVID-19. J is TRBJ2-2 and V is TRBV29-1, with D possibly TRBD1 on 6 matching bases. Material: PBMCs or T cells enriched from blood (not recorded which). The CDR3 reads CSVAQGQHGELFF. CDR3 coding DNA: TGCAGCGTTGCCCAAGGACAGCACGGGGAGCTGTTTTTT.